What follows are 16 T cell receptor beta chains derived from one specimen sequenced in a study of T-cell reconstitution after alpha-beta-depleted transplantation in children. During its preparation, the TCRbeta library received unique molecular identifiers. MiXCR, run by TCRdb on the PCR reads, gives a single entry per CDR3 protein. The data hold some 150,000 distinct CDR3 sequences, with 8% to 10% observed a single time. The source was PBMCs, mostly from graft donor cells, collected 180 days after TCRalphabeta/CD19-depleted stem cell transplant. These receptors all stem from a female patient between 2 and 10 years old who had a stem cell transplant for congenital amegakaryocytic thrombocytopenia, so the T cells may come from the graft donor.

This clonotype was seen repeatedly, ten times or more. The J gene is TRBJ2-7, the V gene TRBV6-5; TRBD2 matches at 14 bases. Germline V gene data show CDR1 as MNHEY and CDR2 as SVGAGI. This CDR3 region has 16 residues. Germline trimming cut 6 bases from V and 2 bases from J; bases unmatched to any gene: 6. CDR3: CASSRTSGRPTYEQYF. In DNA form, the CDR3 reads TGTGCCAGCAGCCGGACTAGCGGGAGGCCCACCTACGAGCAGTACTTC.

This rearrangement joins TRBV18 to TRBJ2-3, with TRBD1 identical over 11 bases. Germline trimming cut 6 bases from V and 7 bases from J; bases unmatched to any gene: 12. CDR1 KGHSH and CDR2 LQKENI come from the germline V gene. CDR3 length: 16 amino acids. For the CDR3, the DNA is TGTGCCAGCTCGGACGGGACAGGGGGAGCCTACAATACGCAGTATTTT. It translates to CASSDGTGGAYNTQYF.

This clonotype was picked up a small number of times. The chain carries TRBV3-1 and TRBJ2-1; TRBD2 matches at 8 bases. Germline-derived CDR1 and CDR2 are LGHDT and YNNKEL (reference sequence). This CDR3 is built from 14 residues. V trimming: 3 bases; J trimming: 6 bases; junction bases outside the gene matches: 4. CDR3 in amino acids: CASSQVGGANEQFF. The CDR3 DNA reads as TGTGCCAGCAGCCAGGTCGGGGGGGCCAATGAGCAGTTCTTC.

This clonotype was seen at least ten times. The chain couples TRBV20-1 to TRBJ2-7; the match to TRBD2 covers 7 bases. V trimming: 3 bases; J trimming: 4 bases; junction bases outside the gene matches: 15. The CDR3 has 16 amino acids. Germline-derived CDR1 and CDR2 are DFQATT and SNEGSKA (reference sequence). The CDR3 protein is CSASGTGAGDRYEQYF. CDR3 nucleotides: TGCAGTGCTAGCGGTACCGGGGCGGGAGACAGATACGAGCAGTACTTC.

This clonotype was seen ten or more times. The V and J genes are TRBV12-3 or TRBV12-4 and TRBJ2-3, with 8 bases matching TRBD1. The CDR3 is 16 residues long. The V segment lost 5 bases and the J segment 2 bases; nucleotides outside the gene matches: 9. The CDR3 here is CASSLGTGFPTDTQYF. CDR3 DNA sequence: TGTGCCAGCAGTCTCGGGACAGGTTTTCCCACAGATACGCAGTATTTT.

This chain links TRBV7-2 with TRBJ2-7; D assignment may be TRBD1 or TRBD2 (5 bases each). With 0 bases removed from V and 6 bases from J, the gap between germline ends came to 12 bases. This CDR3 region has 14 residues. Germline lookup yields CDR1 SGHTA and CDR2 FQGNSA. CDR3 in amino acids: CASSLARGGSEQYF. CDR3 in DNA: TGTGCCAGCAGCTTAGCGAGGGGCGGTAGCGAGCAGTACTTC.

In this sample, this clonotype is medium-sized. The chain is built from TRBV28 and TRBJ2-7; 9 bases agree with TRBD1. The V and J ends lost 4 bases and 0 bases, in that order; junction bases with no gene match: 1. From germline, CDR1 is MDHEN and CDR2 SYDVKM. This CDR3 is built from 14 residues. CDR3 amino acids: CASSWGQGSYEQYF. CDR3 sequence (DNA): TGTGCCAGCAGTTGGGGACAGGGCTCCTACGAGCAGTACTTC.

This clonotype was picked up a small number of times. CDR3 DNA: TGTGCCAGCAGCAGCCGTCTGGCAGGAACGGCAACTAATGAAAAACTGTTTTTT. Translating it yields CASSSRLAGTATNEKLFF. This chain connects TRBV5-5 to TRBJ1-4, with D uncertain. The CDR3 is made up of 18 amino acids. Germline CDR1 and CDR2: SGHKS and YYEKEE (reference sequence). V lost 4 bases, J lost 0 bases, and 19 bases lay in between.

The V call is TRBV7-6, the J call TRBJ2-1; TRBD2 agrees at 13 bases. V gave up 5 bases and J gave up 7 bases; unmatched junction bases: 5. The CDR3 consists of 15 residues. CDR1 and CDR2 (germline): SGHVS, FNYEAQ. As DNA, the CDR3 is TGTGCCAGCAGCCCCGGGACTAGCGGGGTAAATGAGCAGTTCTTC. This codes for CASSPGTSGVNEQFF.

This clonotype came up many times. V usage is TRBV20-1 and J usage is TRBJ2-7; no reliable D call. The CDR3 is 12 residues long. Germline V gives CDR1 DFQATT, CDR2 SNEGSKA (reference sequence). Trimming stripped 3 bases from V and 4 bases from J, with 10 bases between. CDR3 sequence reads: CSASATSYEQYF. The CDR3 nucleotides are TGCAGTGCTAGCGCTACGTCTTACGAGCAGTACTTC.

This clonotype has at least ten counts. The chain carries TRBV29-1 and TRBJ1-2; no clear D gene. The V gene's germline CDR1 is SQVTM and CDR2 ANQGSEA. The CDR3 totals 11 residues. Trimming pared 2 bases from V and 5 bases from J, leaving 6 bases between. Here the CDR3 DNA reads TGCAGCGTTGAACAAGCTTATGGCTACACCTTC. Protein product: CSVEQAYGYTF.

This clonotype was recorded at least ten times. V usage is TRBV28 and J usage is TRBJ2-2; D unresolved. The CDR3 contains 13 residues. V was pared by 6 bases and J by 8 bases, with 13 bases between. Germline lookup yields CDR1 MDHEN and CDR2 SYDVKM. The CDR3 region is CASSARNFGELFF. As DNA, the CDR3 is TGTGCCAGCAGCGCCCGGAACTTTGGGGAGCTGTTTTTT.

This clonotype was detected only a few times. V gene TRBV18 combines with J gene TRBJ2-7; D gene ambiguous. Trimming took off 6 bases at V and 2 bases at J, with 23 bases between the two ends. Germline V gene lookup returns CDR1 KGHSH and CDR2 LQKENI. The CDR3 has 17 amino acids. For the CDR3, the DNA is TGTGCCAGCTCCCCGGTCCCAGGTTCGGGCCATGCCTACGAGCAGTACTTC. Amino acid sequence: CASSPVPGSGHAYEQYF.

There are many counts of this clonotype. The chain combines TRBV27 with TRBJ2-7; weak D call: TRBD1 (5 bases). The V end lost 6 bases, the J end lost 5 bases, and 14 bases lay between the germline ends. The germline V gene has CDR1 MNHEY and CDR2 SMNVEV (reference sequence). The CDR3 has 13 residues. The CDR3 nucleotides are TGTGCCAGCAGCAGGGAACCCCCAGACGAGCAGTACTTC. Residues: CASSREPPDEQYF.

The chain joins TRBV5-1 to TRBJ2-7; 9 nucleotides align to TRBD2. Germline CDR1 and CDR2: SGHRS and YFSETQ. The CDR3 runs to 15 residues. V lost 1 base, J lost 2 bases, and 4 bases stayed unmatched. CDR3 sequence reads: CASSLSGGTTYEQYF. The CDR3, as DNA: TGCGCCAGCAGCTTGAGCGGGGGGACGACCTACGAGCAGTACTTC. Drawing the rest from reference TRBV5-1 and TRBJ2-7, the complete variable domain is KAGVTQTPRYLIKTRGQQVTLSCSPISGHRSVSWYQQTPGQGLQFLFEYFSETQRNKGNFPGRFSGRQFSNSRSEMNVSTLELGDSALYLCASSLSGGTTYEQYFGPGTRLTVT.

The chain uses TRBV20-1 and TRBJ2-3; 10 bases are shared with TRBD2. Losses at the gene ends were 2 bases for V and 5 bases for J; bases not matched to a gene: 13. Germline lookup yields CDR1 DFQATT and CDR2 SNEGSKA (reference sequence). There are 17 residues in the CDR3. CDR3: CSARLGGGAGGRDTQYF. The CDR3 DNA reads TGCAGTGCTAGATTAGGGGGCGGAGCGGGAGGGAGAGATACGCAGTATTTT.